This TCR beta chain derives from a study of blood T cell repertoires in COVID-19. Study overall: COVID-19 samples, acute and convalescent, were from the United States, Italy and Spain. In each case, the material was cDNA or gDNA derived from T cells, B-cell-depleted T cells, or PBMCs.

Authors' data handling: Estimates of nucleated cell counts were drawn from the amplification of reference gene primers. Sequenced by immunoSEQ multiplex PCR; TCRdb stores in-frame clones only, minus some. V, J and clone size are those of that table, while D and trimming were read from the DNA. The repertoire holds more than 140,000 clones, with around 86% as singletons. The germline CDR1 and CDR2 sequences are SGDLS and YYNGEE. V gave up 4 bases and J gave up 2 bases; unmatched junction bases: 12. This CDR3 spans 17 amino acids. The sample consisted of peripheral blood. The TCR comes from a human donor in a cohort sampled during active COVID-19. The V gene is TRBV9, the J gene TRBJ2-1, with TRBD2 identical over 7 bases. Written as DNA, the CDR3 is TGTGCCAGCAGCCCCAGAGGACTAGTAGGTGCCTACAATGAGCAGTTCTTC. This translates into CASSPRGLVGAYNEQFF.